The next 14 T cell receptor beta chains were all read from a single sample in a study of CD8+ T cells in alopecia areata. cDNA prepared by RNA extraction and subsequent reverse transcription served as the template for sequencing. The assay was immunoSEQ multiplex PCR, and TCRdb's table has in-frame clones only and misses some. The sample carries hundreds of thousands of clones, under 70% recorded once. This sample comprised CD4+ T cells sorted from blood, obtained at week 0. These receptors came from a human donor with alopecia areata.

On this clone itself: The same CDR3 can be traced to other DNA sequences in this sample. CDR3 sequence: CSARVGYGYTF. Written as DNA, the CDR3 is TGCAGTGCTAGAGTCGGATATGGCTACACCTTC. The chain employs TRBV20-1 and TRBJ1-2; no clear D gene. V was clipped by 1 base and J by 5 bases, with 5 bases between them. Germline-derived CDR1 and CDR2 are DFQATT and SNEGSKA (reference sequence). There are 11 residues in the CDR3.

This chain connects TRBV5-6 to TRBJ2-2; D not certain. CDR1 and CDR2 (germline): SGHDT, YYEEEE. CDR3 length: 15 residues. V lost 0 bases, J lost 4 bases, and 10 bases lay in between. In DNA, the CDR3 is TGTGCCAGCAGCTTGGATAGGGTGGCCACCGGGGAGCTGTTTTTT. Amino acids: CASSLDRVATGELFF. Filled out from reference TRBV5-6 and TRBJ2-2, the complete variable domain reads DAGVTQSPTHLIKTRGQQVTLRCSPKSGHDTVSWYQQALGQGPQFIFQYYEEEERQRGNFPDRFSGHQFPNYSSELNVNALLLGDSALYLCASSLDRVATGELFFGEGSRLTVL.

The rearrangement joins TRBV6-6 to TRBJ1-1, with D possibly being TRBD1 (6 bases). Trimming took 5 bases from V and 4 from J, leaving 17 bases between them. Germline CDR1 is MNHNY and CDR2 is SVGAGI (reference sequence). CDR3 length equals 15 residues. The CDR3 nucleotides read TGTGCCAGCAGTACTAATTGGGGGCAGGTCACTGAAGCTTTCTTT. This encodes CASSTNWGQVTEAFF.

The V and J genes are TRBV11-1 and TRBJ2-7, with D tentatively TRBD1 (5 bases). V was trimmed by 3 bases and J by 0 bases, leaving 12 bases between them. CDR1 SGHAT and CDR2 FQDESV come from the germline V gene (reference sequence). The length of the CDR3 is 15 residues. CDR3 loop: CASSFSGRDSYEQYF. The CDR3 coding sequence is TGTGCCAGCAGCTTTTCGGGCAGGGACTCCTACGAGCAGTACTTC.

This clone has only one observation. The J gene is TRBJ1-2, the V gene TRBV9, with TRBD1 matching 9 bases. CDR1 is SGDLS and CDR2 is YYNGEE in the germline V gene. This CDR3 contains 15 residues. Trimming at V came to 0 bases and at J to 4 bases, leaving 4 bases not matched to a gene. As DNA, the CDR3 is TGTGCCAGCAGCGTAGCTGCGACAGGGGGCTATGGCTACACCTTC. This encodes CASSVAATGGYGYTF.

CDR3 bases: TGCAGCGTTGATAGCGGGACAGAGACCCAGTACTTC. This encodes CSVDSGTETQYF. The V call is TRBV29-1, the J call TRBJ2-5; 8 bases are shared with TRBD2. V shed 3 bases and J 4 bases; nucleotides not matched to a gene: 1. Germline CDR1 SQVTM, CDR2 ANQGSEA. The CDR3 is 12 residues long.

This clone has more than one count but fewer than ten. This chain uses TRBV6-5 with TRBJ2-5; either TRBD1 or TRBD2 may fit D (5 bases each). Trimming pared 8 bases from V and 2 bases from J, leaving 12 bases between. The CDR3 spans 13 residues. CDR1 and CDR2 from the germline V gene are MNHEY and SVGAGI. The CDR3 nucleotides read TGTGCCAGCGGGGGACCGAATCAAGAGACCCAGTACTTC. This gives the protein CASGGPNQETQYF.

The chain uses TRBV27 and TRBJ1-6; D ambiguous. Trimming took 4 bases from V and 9 from J, leaving 10 bases between them. The CDR3 length is 13 residues. Germline lookup yields CDR1 MNHEY and CDR2 SMNVEV (reference sequence). The CDR3: CASSSRGSSPLHF. Here the CDR3 DNA reads TGTGCCAGCAGTTCCCGTGGGAGTTCACCCCTCCACTTT.

The rearrangement uses TRBV29-1 and TRBJ2-2; a weak D match, TRBD1 (5 bases). The length of the CDR3 is 13 residues. V lost 4 bases to trimming and J lost 7 bases, with 13 bases between them. From germline, CDR1 is SQVTM and CDR2 ANQGSEA. The CDR3 DNA follows: TGCAGCGTTGTAGTGGGGCTGGACGGGGAGCTGTTTTTT. This sequence encodes CSVVVGLDGELFF.

This sequence joins TRBV4-1 and TRBJ2-3; either TRBD1 or TRBD2 may fit D (5 bases each). Looked up from germline, CDR1 is MGHRA and CDR2 is YSYEKL. Trimming shortened V by 1 base and J by 6 bases, and 11 bases separated the two germline ends. This CDR3 comprises 14 residues. Written as DNA, the CDR3 is TGCGCCAGCAGCCAAGGAGGGGTTGGGGATACGCAGTATTTT. It is translated as CASSQGGVGDTQYF.

This clone has more than one count but fewer than ten. J is TRBJ2-5 and V is TRBV18; possible D gene TRBD1, 6 bases. Trimming left V 4 bases short and J 1 base short, with 7 bases between. In germline, CDR1 is KGHSH, CDR2 LQKENI. This CDR3 spans 13 amino acids. The CDR3 loop reads CASSRQAQETQYF. The CDR3 nucleotides read TGTGCCAGCTCACGACAGGCCCAAGAGACCCAGTACTTC.

The J gene is TRBJ2-5, the V gene TRBV5-1; no firm D call. CDR3 size: 12 residues. Trimming took off 4 bases at V and 5 bases at J, with 9 bases between the two ends. Germline V gives CDR1 SGHRS, CDR2 YFSETQ. The CDR3 is CASSPQRETQYF. The CDR3 DNA follows: TGCGCCAGCAGCCCTCAACGGGAGACCCAGTACTTC.

Note on this clone: At the DNA level, this CDR3 is encoded by other sequences in the same sample as well. The chain carries TRBV19 and TRBJ1-1; D not certain. From germline, CDR1 is LNHDA and CDR2 SQIVND (reference sequence). The CDR3 sequence is 12 residues long. V dropped 4 bases and J dropped 0 bases, with 3 bases sitting between them. The CDR3 is CASSRVNTEAFF. In DNA, the CDR3 is TGTGCCAGTAGTAGGGTGAACACTGAAGCTTTCTTT.

This rearrangement joins TRBV15 to TRBJ2-5; tentative D call: TRBD1 (6 bases). Germline V lookup: CDR1 LNHNV, CDR2 YYDKDF (reference sequence). The CDR3 has 16 amino acids. The ends were cut back, 3 bases at V and 5 bases at J, with 19 bases in the middle. The CDR3 DNA reads as TGTGCCACCAGCAGTGGGGACACACTACCCGGGGAGACCCAGTACTTC. It translates to CATSSGDTLPGETQYF.